The 7 T cell receptor beta chains listed next were all sequenced from one sample in a study of shared clonotypes between healthy human individuals (TCRdb year 2020). Library construction relied on the immunoSEQ multiplex PCR assay. TCRdb carries this immuneACCESS record with in-frame sequences only. Its versions omit some clonotypes, under half of them owing to an unresolved V gene in the studies checked, with the rest unexplained. This sample lists 2 million to 3 million clones; approximately 92% were detected once. The top ten constitute about 0.13% of the sample. Material: naive CD4+ T cells sorted from blood. This specimen's cell subset or site label, interpreted: CD45RA+ positively selected. The receptors were sampled from a man younger than 35 in good health.

The rearrangement links TRBV6-1 to TRBJ1-1; TRBD1 matches at 7 bases. The CDR3 totals 11 residues. V shed 5 bases and J 7 bases; nucleotides not matched to a gene: 1. Germline values: CDR1 MNHNS, CDR2 SASEGT. The CDR3 protein is CASSRDSEAFF. The CDR3 region has the DNA TGTGCCAGCAGTCGGGACAGTGAAGCTTTCTTT.

The rearrangement uses TRBV4-1 and TRBJ2-2; unclear D gene. V lost 1 base and J lost 5, with 8 bases in between. Germline CDR1 and CDR2: MGHRA and YSYEKL. The CDR3 covers 14 residues. CDR3 in DNA: TGCGCCAGCAGCCAAGTATGGGAAACCGGGGAGCTGTTTTTT. This sequence encodes CASSQVWETGELFF.

This chain connects TRBV5-3 to TRBJ2-7, with D possibly being TRBD1 or TRBD2 (6 bases each). TRBV5-3 is an ORF for which the function is uncertain. Trimming shortened V by 3 bases and J by 6 bases, and 25 bases separated the two germline ends. This CDR3 spans 17 amino acids. CDR3 bases: TGTGCCAGAAGCTGGAAGGATACAGGGTTGAGGACTATCGAGCAGTACTTC. Translation gives CARSWKDTGLRTIEQYF.

The chain combines TRBV4-1 with TRBJ2-1; tentative D call: TRBD2 (5 bases). Germline-derived CDR1 and CDR2 are MGHRA and YSYEKL. Trimming pared 5 bases from V and 3 bases from J, leaving 17 bases between. The CDR3 length is 16 residues. Written as DNA, the CDR3 is TGCGCCAGCAGCTTAGAGGGCTACACGAACTACAATGAGCAGTTCTTC. Its protein is CASSLEGYTNYNEQFF.

The CDR3 region is CASQKGGYNEQFF. CDR3 coding DNA: TGTGCCAGCCAAAAAGGGGGTTACAATGAGCAGTTCTTC. The chain recombines TRBV28 with TRBJ2-1; perhaps TRBD1 as D (6 bases). Trimming stripped 8 bases from V and 4 bases from J, with 12 bases between. CDR1 is MDHEN, CDR2 SYDVKM, per germline. The CDR3 is 13 amino acids.

This clone was seen once. The chain carries TRBV2 and TRBJ1-2; D unresolved. There are 14 residues in the CDR3. V lost 9 bases and J 6 bases, leaving 20 bases between the germline ends. The germline V gene encodes CDR1 SNHLY and CDR2 FYNNEI. The CDR3: CASAVETLGDGYTF. The DNA for the CDR3 is TGTGCCAGTGCTGTAGAGACCCTGGGCGATGGCTACACCTTC.

The genes are TRBV6-5 and TRBJ2-5; 7 bases are shared with TRBD2. CDR1 and CDR2 from the germline V gene are MNHEY and SVGAGI. The CDR3 runs 13 residues. V lost 6 bases, J lost 3 bases, and 4 bases stayed unmatched. Written as DNA, the CDR3 is TGTGCCAGCAGGGGGAGCGGGAAAGAGACCCAGTACTTC. Amino acid sequence: CASRGSGKETQYF.